This T cell receptor beta chain stems from a study of T-cell memory formation after mild COVID-19. Study-level results: The finding that pre-infection memory included some responding clones suggested that cross-reactive memory joined.

Using its own MiXCR run on the 5' RACE reads, TCRdb lists one record per CDR3 protein. The sample contains some 210,000 distinct CDR3 sequences, about 10% of which appear only once. Germline V gene data show CDR1 as MNHNY and CDR2 as SVGAGI (reference sequence). The CDR3 is 14 residues long. V shed 7 bases and J 2 bases; nucleotides not matched to a gene: 4. This clonotype has more than one count but fewer than ten. Its antigen is as yet unknown. The V call is TRBV6-6, the J call TRBJ2-2; 7 positions agree with TRBD1. This clonotype was obtained from a man younger than 35 who had mild COVID-19 (a few samples of this study predate the infection). Cell type and time point are not known. Input material: PBMCs or a T cell subset sorted from them (not recorded which). The CDR3 DNA follows: TGTGCCAGCACAGGGGGTGCAAACACCGGGGAGCTGTTTTTT. Translated: CASTGGANTGELFF.